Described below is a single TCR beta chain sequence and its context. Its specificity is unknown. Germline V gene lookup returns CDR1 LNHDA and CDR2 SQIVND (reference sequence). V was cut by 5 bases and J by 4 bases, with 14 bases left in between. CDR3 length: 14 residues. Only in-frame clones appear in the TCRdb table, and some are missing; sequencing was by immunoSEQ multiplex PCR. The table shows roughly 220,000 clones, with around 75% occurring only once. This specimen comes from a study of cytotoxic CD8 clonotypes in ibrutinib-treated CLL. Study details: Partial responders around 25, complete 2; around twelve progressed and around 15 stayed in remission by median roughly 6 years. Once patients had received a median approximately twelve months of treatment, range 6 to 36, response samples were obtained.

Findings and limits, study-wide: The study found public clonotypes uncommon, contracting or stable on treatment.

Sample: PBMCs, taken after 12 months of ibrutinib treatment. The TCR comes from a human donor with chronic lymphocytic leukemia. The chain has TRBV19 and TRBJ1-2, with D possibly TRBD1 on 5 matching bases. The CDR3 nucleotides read TGTGCCAGTAGTCTCGCCAGGGTAACCTATGGCTACACCTTC. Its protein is CASSLARVTYGYTF.